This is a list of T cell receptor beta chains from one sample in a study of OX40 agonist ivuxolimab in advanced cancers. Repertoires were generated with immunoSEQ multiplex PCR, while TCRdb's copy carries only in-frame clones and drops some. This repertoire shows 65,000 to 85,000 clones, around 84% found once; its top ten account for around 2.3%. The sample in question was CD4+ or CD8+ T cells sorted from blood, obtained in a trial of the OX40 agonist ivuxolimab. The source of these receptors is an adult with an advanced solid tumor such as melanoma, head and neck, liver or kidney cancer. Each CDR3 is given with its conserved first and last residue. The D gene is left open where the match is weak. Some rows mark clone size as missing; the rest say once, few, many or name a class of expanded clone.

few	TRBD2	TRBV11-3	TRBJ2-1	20	CASSLEIVGRAGGTYNEQFF	TGTGCCAGCAGTCTAGAAATAGTAGGACGGGCGGGAGGTACCTACAATGAGCAGTTCTTC
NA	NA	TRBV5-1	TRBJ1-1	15	CASSLSSGMNTEAFF	TGCGCCAGCAGCTTGTCGTCAGGGATGAACACTGAAGCTTTCTTT
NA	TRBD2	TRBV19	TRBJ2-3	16	CASSFISGGLRDTQYF	TGTGCCAGTAGTTTTATTAGCGGGGGCCTCAGAGATACGCAGTATTTT
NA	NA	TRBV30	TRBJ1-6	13	CAWTGQHNSPLHF	TGTGCCTGGACCGGACAGCATAATTCACCCCTCCACTTT
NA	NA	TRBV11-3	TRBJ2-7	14	CASSPRTASYEQYF	TGTGCCAGCAGCCCTCGGACAGCCTCCTACGAGCAGTACTTC
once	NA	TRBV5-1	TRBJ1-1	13	CASSFGQITEAFF	TGCGCCAGCAGCTTCGGACAGATCACTGAAGCTTTCTTT
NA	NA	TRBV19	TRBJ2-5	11	CASATEETQYF	TGTGCCAGTGCAACAGAAGAGACCCAGTACTTC
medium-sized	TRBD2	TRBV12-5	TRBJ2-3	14	CASVVGGAADTQYF	TGTGCTAGTGTAGTCGGGGGGGCGGCGGATACGCAGTATTTT
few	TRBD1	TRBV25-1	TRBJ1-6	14	CASSQTGGDSPLHF	TGTGCCAGCTCCCAGACAGGGGGAGATTCACCCCTCCACTTT
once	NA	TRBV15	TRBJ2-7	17	CATSRGSLALSSYEQYF	TGTGCCACCAGCAGGGGCAGTCTAGCGTTGAGCTCCTACGAGCAGTACTTC
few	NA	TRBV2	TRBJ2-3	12	CASIPTRDTQYF	TGTGCCAGCATCCCCACGAGGGATACGCAGTATTTT
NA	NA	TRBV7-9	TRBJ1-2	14	CASSRETGINGYTF	TGTGCCAGCAGCCGCGAAACAGGGATTAATGGCTACACCTTC